A selection of T cell receptor beta chains follows, all from one sample in a study of beta chain features in type 1 diabetes. Clones were read by immunoSEQ multiplex PCR, and TCRdb kept only the in-frame ones, dropping some. This sample has approximately 400,000 clones; about 14% occur once, and the top ten carry approximately 0.02%. Sequencing input: naive CD4+ T cells from blood. The receptors stem from a woman younger than 30 in good health. CDR3s leave out the opening cysteine and the closing phenylalanine or tryptophan. The order of the fields is V gene, D gene, CDR3 protein. The D gene is left open where the match is weak.

v_call: TRBV6-5
d_call: TRBD1
cdr3_aa: ASSYMRQGYEQY

v_call: TRBV2
d_call: TRBD1
cdr3_aa: ASSDRTGGNQPQH

v_call: TRBV29-1
d_call: -
cdr3_aa: SVERGYNEQF

v_call: TRBV7-2
d_call: TRBD1
cdr3_aa: ASSVSPSFTGGNGYT

v_call: TRBV19
d_call: -
cdr3_aa: ASRAGGEQF

v_call: TRBV2
d_call: -
cdr3_aa: ASSRQGDSGYT

v_call: TRBV11-2
d_call: TRBD1
cdr3_aa: ASSLASSGGVYGYT

v_call: TRBV13
d_call: -
cdr3_aa: ASSRRDFQETQY

v_call: TRBV29-1
d_call: -
cdr3_aa: SVKYREHTGELF

v_call: TRBV6-5
d_call: -
cdr3_aa: ASSYSKRSMNTEAF

v_call: TRBV7-2
d_call: TRBD2
cdr3_aa: ASSPRTSGIYNEQF

v_call: TRBV18
d_call: TRBD2
cdr3_aa: ASSPRQGGGTDTQY

v_call: TRBV2
d_call: TRBD1
cdr3_aa: ASSPIDRGGYNEQF

v_call: TRBV30
d_call: -
cdr3_aa: AWRGGSSYNEQF

v_call: TRBV5-1
d_call: TRBD2
cdr3_aa: ASSLGDLAGEETQY

v_call: TRBV6-4
d_call: TRBD2
cdr3_aa: ASSASRLAGGTDTQY

v_call: TRBV6-1
d_call: -
cdr3_aa: ASSLFDTEAF